This T cell receptor beta chain was found in a study of control samples from healthy donors and cancer patients. TCRdb keeps only in-frame clones here, not all; method: immunoSEQ multiplex PCR. The sample has about 220,000 clones, around 94% seen once; the top ten hold about 1.6%. This CDR3 region has 14 residues. The V end lost 7 bases, the J end lost 8 bases, and 20 bases lay between the germline ends. Germline CDR1 LNHDA, CDR2 SQIVND (reference sequence). The receptor comes from a man aged 45-65 years in good health. V usage is TRBV19 and J usage is TRBJ1-2; D is unclear. Sequencing was done on a sample of blood. The CDR3 nucleotides are TGTGCCAGTATTATTAGTCCGACGCATGGGGGCTACACCTTC. This codes for CASIISPTHGGYTF.